This TCR beta chain was captured in a study of beta chain features in type 1 diabetes. Study results and caveats: Shortening that was moderate but significant affected the TCRB CDR3s of Type 1 diabetes patients in all four CD4+ subsets.

The whole isolated RNA underwent reverse transcription, so sequencing captured expressed TCRB transcripts. Only in-frame clones appear in the TCRdb table, and some are missing; sequencing was by immunoSEQ multiplex PCR. The data hold fewer than 450,000 clones, with roughly 12% observed a single time. With regard to this clone: Its antigen is currently unknown.

The germline CDR1 and CDR2 sequences are SGDLS and YYNGEE. The CDR3 length is 15 residues. J gave up 1 base and V 2 bases, and 1 base lay outside the gene matches. This chain uses TRBV9 with TRBJ2-3, with 10 bases fitting TRBD2. Sequencing used naive CD4+ T cells from blood. This clonotype was obtained from a woman aged 18 to 35 with type 1 diabetes. CDR3 nucleotides: TGTGCCAGCAGCGTTCTAGCGGGGGGCACAGATACGCAGTATTTT. Protein product: CASSVLAGGTDTQYF.